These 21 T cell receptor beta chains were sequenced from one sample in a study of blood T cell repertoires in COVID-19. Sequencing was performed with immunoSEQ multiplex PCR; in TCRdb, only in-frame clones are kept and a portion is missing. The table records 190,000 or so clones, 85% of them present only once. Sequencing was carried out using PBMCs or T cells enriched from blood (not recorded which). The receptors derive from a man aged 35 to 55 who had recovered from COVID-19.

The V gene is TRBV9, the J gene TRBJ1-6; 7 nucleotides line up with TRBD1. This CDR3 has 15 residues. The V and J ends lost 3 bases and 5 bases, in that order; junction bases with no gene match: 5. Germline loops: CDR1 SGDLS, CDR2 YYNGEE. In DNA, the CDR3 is TGTGCCAGCAGCGGACAGGGCCATCATAATTCACCCCTCCACTTT. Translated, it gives CASSGQGHHNSPLHF.

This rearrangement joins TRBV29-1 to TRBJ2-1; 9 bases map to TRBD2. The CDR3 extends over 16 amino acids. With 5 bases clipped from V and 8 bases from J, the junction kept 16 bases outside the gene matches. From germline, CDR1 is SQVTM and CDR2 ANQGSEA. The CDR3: CSVLPQRRTSVHEQFF. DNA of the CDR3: TGCAGCGTTCTTCCCCAAAGAAGGACTAGCGTCCATGAGCAGTTCTTC.

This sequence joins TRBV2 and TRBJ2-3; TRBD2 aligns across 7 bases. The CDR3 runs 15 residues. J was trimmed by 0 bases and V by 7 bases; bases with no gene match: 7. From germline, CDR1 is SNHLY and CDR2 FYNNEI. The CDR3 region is CASIVSGASTDTQYF. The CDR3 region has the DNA TGTGCCAGCATCGTGAGCGGGGCTAGCACAGATACGCAGTATTTT.

The CDR3 protein is CASSETGHGSYNSPLHF. The CDR3 region has the DNA TGTGCCAGCAGTGAGACAGGGCATGGCTCCTATAATTCACCCCTCCACTTT. The chain combines TRBV6-1 with TRBJ1-6; 7 bases are a match to TRBD1. CDR1 MNHNS and CDR2 SASEGT come from the germline V gene. This CDR3 is 17 amino acids long. The trim removed 3 bases at V and 0 bases at J, leaving 5 bases unmatched.

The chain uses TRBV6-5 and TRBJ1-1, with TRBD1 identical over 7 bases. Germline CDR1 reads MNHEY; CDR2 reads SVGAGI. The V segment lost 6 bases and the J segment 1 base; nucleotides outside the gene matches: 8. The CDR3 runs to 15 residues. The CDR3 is CASRLDRVRNTEAFF. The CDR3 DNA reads TGTGCCAGCAGGCTAGACAGGGTAAGGAACACTGAAGCTTTCTTT.

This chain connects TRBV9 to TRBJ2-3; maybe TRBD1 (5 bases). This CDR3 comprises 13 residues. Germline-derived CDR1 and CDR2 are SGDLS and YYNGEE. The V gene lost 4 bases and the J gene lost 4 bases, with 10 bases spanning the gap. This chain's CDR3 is CASSIIGADTQYF. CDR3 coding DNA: TGTGCCAGCAGCATAATAGGGGCAGATACGCAGTATTTT.

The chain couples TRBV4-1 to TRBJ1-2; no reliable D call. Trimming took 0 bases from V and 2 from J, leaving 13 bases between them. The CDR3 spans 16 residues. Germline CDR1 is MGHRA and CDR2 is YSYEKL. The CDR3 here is CASSQDSAATNYGYTF. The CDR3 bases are TGCGCCAGCAGCCAAGATAGCGCGGCTACAAACTATGGCTACACCTTC.

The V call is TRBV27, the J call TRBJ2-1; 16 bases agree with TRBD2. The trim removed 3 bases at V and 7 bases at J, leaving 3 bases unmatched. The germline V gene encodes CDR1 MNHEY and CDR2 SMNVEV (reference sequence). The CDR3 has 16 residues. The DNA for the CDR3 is TGTGCCAGCAGTTTCCCGGGACTAGCGGGAGGGAATGAGCAGTTCTTC. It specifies CASSFPGLAGGNEQFF.

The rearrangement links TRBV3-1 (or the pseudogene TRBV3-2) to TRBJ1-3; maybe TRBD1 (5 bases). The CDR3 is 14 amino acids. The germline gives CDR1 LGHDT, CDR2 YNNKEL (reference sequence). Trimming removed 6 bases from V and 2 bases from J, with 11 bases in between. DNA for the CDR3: TGTGCCAGCAGTCAAACAGGAGCTGGAAACACCATATATTTT. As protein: CASSQTGAGNTIYF.

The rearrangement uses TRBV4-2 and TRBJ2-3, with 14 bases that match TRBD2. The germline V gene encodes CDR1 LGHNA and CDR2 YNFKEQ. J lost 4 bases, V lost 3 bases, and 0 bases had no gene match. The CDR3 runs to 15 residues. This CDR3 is CASSQGLAGADTQYF. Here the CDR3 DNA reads TGTGCCAGCAGCCAGGGACTAGCGGGAGCAGATACGCAGTATTTT.

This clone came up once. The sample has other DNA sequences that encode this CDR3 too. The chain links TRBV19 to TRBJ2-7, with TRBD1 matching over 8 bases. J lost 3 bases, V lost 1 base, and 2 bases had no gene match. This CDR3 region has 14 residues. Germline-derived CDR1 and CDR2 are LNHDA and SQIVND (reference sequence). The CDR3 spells CASSIGTGFYEQYF. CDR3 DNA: TGTGCCAGTAGTATAGGGACAGGGTTCTACGAGCAGTACTTC.

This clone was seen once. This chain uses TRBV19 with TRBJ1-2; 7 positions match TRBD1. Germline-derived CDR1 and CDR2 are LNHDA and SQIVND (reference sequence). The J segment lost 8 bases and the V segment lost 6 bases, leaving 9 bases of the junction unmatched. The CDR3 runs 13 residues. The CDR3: CASSLTGEGGYTF. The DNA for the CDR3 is TGTGCCAGTAGCCTTACAGGGGAAGGAGGCTACACCTTC.

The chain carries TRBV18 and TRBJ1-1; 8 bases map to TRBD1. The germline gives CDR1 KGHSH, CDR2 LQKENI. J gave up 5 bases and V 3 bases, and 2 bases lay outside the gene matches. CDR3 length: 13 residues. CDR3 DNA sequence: TGTGCCAGCTCACCGGGGACAGGAACTGAAGCTTTCTTT. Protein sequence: CASSPGTGTEAFF.

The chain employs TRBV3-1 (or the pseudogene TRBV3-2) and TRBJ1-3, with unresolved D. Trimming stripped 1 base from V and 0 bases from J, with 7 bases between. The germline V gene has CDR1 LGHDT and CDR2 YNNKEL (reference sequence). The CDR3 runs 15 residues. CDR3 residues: CASSQGLHSGNTIYF. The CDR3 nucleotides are TGTGCCAGCAGCCAAGGACTGCACTCTGGAAACACCATATATTTT.

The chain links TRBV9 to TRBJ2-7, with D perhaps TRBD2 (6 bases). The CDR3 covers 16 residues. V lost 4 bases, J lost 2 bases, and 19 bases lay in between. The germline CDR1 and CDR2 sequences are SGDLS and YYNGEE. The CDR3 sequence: CASSPHGSGGAYEQYF. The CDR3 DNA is TGTGCCAGCAGCCCCCATGGGAGCGGAGGGGCCTACGAGCAGTACTTC. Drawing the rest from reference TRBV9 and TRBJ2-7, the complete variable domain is DSGVTQTPKHLITATGQRVTLRCSPRSGDLSVYWYQQSLDQGLQFLIQYYNGEERAKGNILERFSAQQFPDLHSELNLSSLELGDSALYFCASSPHGSGGAYEQYFGPGTRLTVT.

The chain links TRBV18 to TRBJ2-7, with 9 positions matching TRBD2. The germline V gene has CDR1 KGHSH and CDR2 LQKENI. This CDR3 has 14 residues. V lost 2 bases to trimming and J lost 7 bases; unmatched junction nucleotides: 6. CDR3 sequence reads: CASSPSSGRGEQYF. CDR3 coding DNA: TGTGCCAGCTCACCAAGTAGCGGGAGAGGGGAGCAGTACTTC.

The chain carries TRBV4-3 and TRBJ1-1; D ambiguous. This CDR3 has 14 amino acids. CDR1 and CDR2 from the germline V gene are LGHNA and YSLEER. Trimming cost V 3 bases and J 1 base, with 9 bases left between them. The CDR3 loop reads CASSHMTTNTEAFF. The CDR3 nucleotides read TGCGCCAGCAGCCACATGACAACGAACACTGAAGCTTTCTTT.

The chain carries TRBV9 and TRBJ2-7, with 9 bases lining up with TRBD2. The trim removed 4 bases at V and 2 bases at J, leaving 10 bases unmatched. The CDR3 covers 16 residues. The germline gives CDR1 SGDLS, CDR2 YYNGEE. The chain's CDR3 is CASSPSPSGATYEQYF. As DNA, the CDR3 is TGTGCCAGCAGCCCAAGCCCTAGCGGGGCTACCTACGAGCAGTACTTC.

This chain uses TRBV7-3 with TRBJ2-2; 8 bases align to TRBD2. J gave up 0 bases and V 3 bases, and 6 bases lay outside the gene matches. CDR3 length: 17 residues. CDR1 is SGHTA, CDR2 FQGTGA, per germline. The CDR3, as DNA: TGTGCCAGCAGCTTCGTAATAGCGGGACCGAACACCGGGGAGCTGTTTTTT. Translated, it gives CASSFVIAGPNTGELFF.

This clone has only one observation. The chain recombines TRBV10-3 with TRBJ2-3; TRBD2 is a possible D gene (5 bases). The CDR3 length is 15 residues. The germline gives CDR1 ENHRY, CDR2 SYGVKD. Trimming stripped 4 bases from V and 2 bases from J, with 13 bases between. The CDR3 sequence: CAISGLAAPTDTQYF. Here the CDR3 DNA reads TGTGCCATCAGTGGGCTAGCCGCCCCCACAGATACGCAGTATTTT.

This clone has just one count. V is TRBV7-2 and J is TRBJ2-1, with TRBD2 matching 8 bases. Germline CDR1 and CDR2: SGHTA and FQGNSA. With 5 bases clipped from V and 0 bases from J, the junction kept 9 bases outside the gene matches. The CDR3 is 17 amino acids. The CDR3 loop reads CASSPGTRKRSYNEQFF. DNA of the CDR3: TGTGCCAGCAGCCCTGGGACTAGAAAACGCTCCTACAATGAGCAGTTCTTC.